The source of this T cell receptor (beta chain) is a study of T cell responses to AZD1222 COVID-19 vaccine. General study findings and limits: Among spike-specific TCRs, nearly half reportedly target unmutated variant regions. Most donors were white British and more were female, and clonal diversity was possibly underestimated. At 160-218 and 743-854, vaccine-associated CD4 TCRs were dominant, and they spanned spike.

Here immunoSEQ multiplex PCR was the method, and the copy in TCRdb shows in-frame clones only, minus some. This sample has over 100,000 clones, with roughly 87% found just once. This clone came up once. Its antigen is not known. The germline V gene encodes CDR1 MNHEY and CDR2 SVGEGT. V shed 0 bases and J shed 4 bases, with 12 bases lying between them. CDR3 length equals 15 residues. The sample in question was peripheral blood, obtained on day 0 of MenACWY control vaccination. This clonotype was sampled from an adult in good health. This chain connects TRBV6-2 or TRBV6-3 to TRBJ1-2, with D possibly TRBD1 on 5 matching bases. The CDR3 sequence: CASSYSLGHSYGYTF. The CDR3 nucleotides read TGTGCCAGCAGTTACTCTCTTGGACACAGCTATGGCTACACCTTC.